The rows below give T cell receptor beta chains drawn from one sample of a study of regulatory T cells in long-lasting Graves disease. TCRdb independently ran MiXCR on the multiplex PCR reads; one entry per CDR3 protein. The table records hundreds of thousands of distinct CDR3 sequences, about 16% of them present only once. This same sample was also taken into another study, of T cells in Graves' hyperthyroidism and ophthalmopathy.

This sample comprised peripheral blood mononuclear cells (PBMCs), obtained at new diagnosis, from a patient treated with antithyroid drugs. The receptors come from a man younger than 35 with Graves disease. Each CDR3 is given with its conserved first and last residue. Each record gives: D gene, J gene, V gene, clone size, CDR3 DNA, CDR3 protein. A D gene is named only where the DNA matches it firmly. Only part of the rows carry a size: once, few, many, or a class if the clone is expanded.

d_call: TRBD2; j_call: TRBJ2-7; v_call: TRBV18; clone_size: .; cdr3_nt: TGTGCCAGCCGGGGGGGGTCTGGAAGCTCCTACGAGCAGTACTTC; cdr3_aa: CASRGGSGSSYEQYF
d_call: TRBD1; j_call: TRBJ2-1; v_call: TRBV20-1; clone_size: few; cdr3_nt: TGCAGTGCTAGAGATTGGCAGGGGGCGAGCAATGAGCAGTTCTTC; cdr3_aa: CSARDWQGASNEQFF
d_call: .; j_call: TRBJ2-7; v_call: TRBV10-2; clone_size: .; cdr3_nt: TGCGCCAGCAGCGGGGGACACAGGGAGGCCGAGCAGTACTTC; cdr3_aa: CASSGGHREAEQYF
d_call: .; j_call: TRBJ2-7; v_call: TRBV30; clone_size: many; cdr3_nt: TGTGCCTGGAGTGCTTCGGAACTAACCTACGAGCAGTACTTC; cdr3_aa: CAWSASELTYEQYF
d_call: TRBD1; j_call: TRBJ1-2; v_call: TRBV15; clone_size: .; cdr3_nt: TGTGCCACCAGCAGACCCCCCCCAGGGGGGTCTGGAGGCTACACCTTC; cdr3_aa: CATSRPPPGGSGGYTF
d_call: .; j_call: TRBJ2-1; v_call: TRBV5-1; clone_size: few; cdr3_nt: TGCGCCAGCAGCCGGGTCAGTGCTGAGCAGTTCTTC; cdr3_aa: CASSRVSAEQFF
d_call: .; j_call: TRBJ1-5; v_call: TRBV7-9; clone_size: many; cdr3_nt: TGTGCCAGCAGCTTAGAGCAGAATCAGCCCCAGCATTTT; cdr3_aa: CASSLEQNQPQHF
d_call: .; j_call: TRBJ2-7; v_call: TRBV20-1; clone_size: .; cdr3_nt: TGCAGTGCTAGACCCCGGGAACTCCCCTACGAGCAGTACTTC; cdr3_aa: CSARPRELPYEQYF
d_call: .; j_call: TRBJ2-7; v_call: TRBV28; clone_size: many; cdr3_nt: TGTGCCAGCGTCGATCTGGACGGGGGCTACGAGCAGTACTTC; cdr3_aa: CASVDLDGGYEQYF
d_call: .; j_call: TRBJ2-7; v_call: TRBV4-1; clone_size: .; cdr3_nt: TGCGCCAGCAGTACAGGGGCCGCACGGGGGGAGCAGTACTTC; cdr3_aa: CASSTGAARGEQYF
d_call: TRBD1; j_call: TRBJ1-1; v_call: TRBV7-9; clone_size: .; cdr3_nt: TGTGCCAGCAGCCTTAGGACAGGTAACACTGAAGCTTTCTTT; cdr3_aa: CASSLRTGNTEAFF
d_call: .; j_call: TRBJ2-7; v_call: TRBV19; clone_size: few; cdr3_nt: TGTGCCAGTAGTATTACCCACGGCAGGACAGTCTACTACGAGCAGTACTTC; cdr3_aa: CASSITHGRTVYYEQYF
d_call: .; j_call: TRBJ2-3; v_call: TRBV30; clone_size: many; cdr3_nt: TGTGCCTGGAGTGTAGCCGGCCAGCCCCGCACAGATACGCAGTATTTT; cdr3_aa: CAWSVAGQPRTDTQYF
d_call: .; j_call: TRBJ1-4; v_call: TRBV9; clone_size: few; cdr3_nt: TGTGCCAGCAGCGTAGCGGGAGGGACAACTAATGAAAAACTGTTTTTT; cdr3_aa: CASSVAGGTTNEKLFF
d_call: .; j_call: TRBJ1-1; v_call: TRBV6-1; clone_size: many; cdr3_nt: TGTGCCAGCAGTGAAAGCGTTCTACACACTGAAGCTTTCTTT; cdr3_aa: CASSESVLHTEAFF
d_call: .; j_call: TRBJ2-1; v_call: TRBV11-1; clone_size: many; cdr3_nt: TGTGCCAGCAGCTTCCTATTTGAGTTAGGTGAGCAGTTCTTC; cdr3_aa: CASSFLFELGEQFF
d_call: TRBD2; j_call: TRBJ2-7; v_call: TRBV7-3; clone_size: many; cdr3_nt: TGTGCCAGCAGCTTAGCGGGCGGGAGGACACACGAGCAGTACTTC; cdr3_aa: CASSLAGGRTHEQYF
d_call: TRBD2; j_call: TRBJ2-3; v_call: TRBV20-1; clone_size: few; cdr3_nt: TGCAGTGCTAGATCATTAGCGGGAGCTACAGATACGCAGTATTTT; cdr3_aa: CSARSLAGATDTQYF
d_call: .; j_call: TRBJ2-7; v_call: TRBV28; clone_size: many; cdr3_nt: TGTGCCAGCAGTCCCCGGGACAGGGGGACTAGCGGGCTCTACGAGCAGTACTTC; cdr3_aa: CASSPRDRGTSGLYEQYF
d_call: .; j_call: TRBJ2-5; v_call: TRBV12-3/TRBV12-4; clone_size: many; cdr3_nt: TGTGCCAGCAAAACGGGCGGGGAGACCCAGTACTTC; cdr3_aa: CASKTGGETQYF
d_call: .; j_call: TRBJ1-2; v_call: TRBV20-1; clone_size: many; cdr3_nt: TGCAGTGCCGACTCTTCGACCGGACCGAACTATGGCTACACCTTC; cdr3_aa: CSADSSTGPNYGYTF
d_call: TRBD2; j_call: TRBJ2-1; v_call: TRBV27; clone_size: .; cdr3_nt: TGTGCCAGCAGTCCCTATGGACTAGCGGGAGTAAGCTCCTACAATGAGCAGTTCTTC; cdr3_aa: CASSPYGLAGVSSYNEQFF
d_call: .; j_call: TRBJ2-1; v_call: TRBV12-3/TRBV12-4; clone_size: many; cdr3_nt: TGTGCCAGCAGTCCGTACGGCGGAAAAAACAATGAGCAGTTCTTC; cdr3_aa: CASSPYGGKNNEQFF
d_call: .; j_call: TRBJ1-1; v_call: TRBV24-1; clone_size: few; cdr3_nt: TGTGCCACCAGTGACTCGGGACCGAACACTGAAGCTTTCTTT; cdr3_aa: CATSDSGPNTEAFF
d_call: .; j_call: TRBJ1-6; v_call: TRBV3-1; clone_size: .; cdr3_nt: TGTGCCAGCAGCCAAGGGGGCGTCGTTAATTCACCCCTCCACTTT; cdr3_aa: CASSQGGVVNSPLHF
d_call: TRBD2; j_call: TRBJ2-7; v_call: TRBV6-1; clone_size: .; cdr3_nt: TGTGCCAGCAGGCTCTTGCGGGAGTCCGCCGAGCAGTACTTC; cdr3_aa: CASRLLRESAEQYF
d_call: TRBD1; j_call: TRBJ1-2; v_call: TRBV20-1; clone_size: few; cdr3_nt: TGCAGTGCTAGAGTCCCGGGACAGGGGAACTATGGCTACACCTTC; cdr3_aa: CSARVPGQGNYGYTF
d_call: .; j_call: TRBJ2-7; v_call: TRBV9; clone_size: .; cdr3_nt: TGTGCCAGCAGCGAAGGGGTTGCTTACGAGCAGTACTTC; cdr3_aa: CASSEGVAYEQYF
d_call: .; j_call: TRBJ2-5; v_call: TRBV18; clone_size: .; cdr3_nt: TGTGCCAACTCACCAATAGGCTCCGCCGAGACCCAGTACTTC; cdr3_aa: CANSPIGSAETQYF
d_call: TRBD1; j_call: TRBJ1-5; v_call: TRBV27; clone_size: many; cdr3_nt: TGTGCCAGCAGCACAGCTAGAGGACAGGGGGGAGGCAATCAGCCCCAGCATTTT; cdr3_aa: CASSTARGQGGGNQPQHF
d_call: .; j_call: TRBJ2-5; v_call: TRBV2; clone_size: few; cdr3_nt: TGTGCCAGCGGGTTGGCAGCCTGCTGCTTTCCTTTACAAGAGACCCAGTACTTC; cdr3_aa: CASGLAACCFPLQETQYF
d_call: TRBD1; j_call: TRBJ2-3; v_call: TRBV18; clone_size: .; cdr3_nt: TGTGCCAGCTCCCCCCCGGGACAGGGCTGGTCAGATACGCAGTATTTT; cdr3_aa: CASSPPGQGWSDTQYF
d_call: TRBD1; j_call: TRBJ1-1; v_call: TRBV30; clone_size: few; cdr3_nt: TGTGCCTGGAATGAGGACAGGCCCTATACTGAAGCTTTCTTT; cdr3_aa: CAWNEDRPYTEAFF
d_call: .; j_call: TRBJ1-3; v_call: TRBV6-1; clone_size: few; cdr3_nt: TGTGCCAGCCGCACAGAGGGAAACACCATATATTTT; cdr3_aa: CASRTEGNTIYF
d_call: TRBD2; j_call: TRBJ2-7; v_call: TRBV12-3/TRBV12-4; clone_size: many; cdr3_nt: TGTGCCAGCAGTCCCCGGACTAGCGGGCCTGGGGAGCAGTACTTC; cdr3_aa: CASSPRTSGPGEQYF
d_call: .; j_call: TRBJ2-7; v_call: TRBV6-1; clone_size: many; cdr3_nt: TGTGCCAGCAGCCCGAGCCCGGGACCCTACGAGCAGTACTTC; cdr3_aa: CASSPSPGPYEQYF
d_call: .; j_call: TRBJ2-7; v_call: TRBV27; clone_size: .; cdr3_nt: TGTGCCAGCCATCCGGGGAACAACTACGAGCAGTACTTC; cdr3_aa: CASHPGNNYEQYF
d_call: .; j_call: TRBJ2-3; v_call: TRBV29-1; clone_size: many; cdr3_nt: TGCAGCTCTGATGCCTGGGATACGCAGTATTTT; cdr3_aa: CSSDAWDTQYF
d_call: .; j_call: TRBJ2-7; v_call: TRBV6-1; clone_size: many; cdr3_nt: TGTGCCAGCAGTGAAGCGATTTACCGGGATATGGGAATGATCTACGAGCAGTACTTC; cdr3_aa: CASSEAIYRDMGMIYEQYF
d_call: .; j_call: TRBJ2-5; v_call: TRBV28; clone_size: many; cdr3_nt: TGTGCCAGCAGTTTGGCGGGTAGCCCTCAAGAGACCCAGTACTTC; cdr3_aa: CASSLAGSPQETQYF
d_call: .; j_call: TRBJ1-1; v_call: TRBV27; clone_size: .; cdr3_nt: TGTGCCAGCAGTTTGTCCCGGGGAACGAACACTGAAGCTTTCTTT; cdr3_aa: CASSLSRGTNTEAFF
d_call: .; j_call: TRBJ1-5; v_call: TRBV12-3/TRBV12-4; clone_size: few; cdr3_nt: TGTGCCAGCAGCGTAGACCCCAATCAGCCCCAGCATTTT; cdr3_aa: CASSVDPNQPQHF
d_call: TRBD2; j_call: TRBJ2-7; v_call: TRBV20-1; clone_size: many; cdr3_nt: TGCAGCATCATAGCGGGAGCTGCGTGGGACGAGCAGTACTTC; cdr3_aa: CSIIAGAAWDEQYF
d_call: TRBD2; j_call: TRBJ2-3; v_call: TRBV11-2; clone_size: few; cdr3_nt: TGTGCCAGCAGCTTGGGACTAGCGGACCCACAGATAACGCAGTATTTT; cdr3_aa: CASSLGLADPQITQYF
d_call: .; j_call: TRBJ1-1; v_call: TRBV30; clone_size: many; cdr3_nt: TGTGCCTGGATGCCCGGAGCTACGACTGAAGCTTTCTTT; cdr3_aa: CAWMPGATTEAFF
d_call: TRBD2; j_call: TRBJ2-3; v_call: TRBV12-3/TRBV12-4; clone_size: few; cdr3_nt: TGTGCCAGCAGTGTACTAGCGGGAGACCCTCGTACGCAGTATTTT; cdr3_aa: CASSVLAGDPRTQYF
d_call: .; j_call: TRBJ1-2; v_call: TRBV20-1; clone_size: few; cdr3_nt: TGCAGTGCTAGAATCGGACTGGGCTATGGCTACACCTTC; cdr3_aa: CSARIGLGYGYTF